This is a list of T cell receptor beta chains from one sample in a study of response to subunit inactivated influenza vaccine. TCRdb analysed the RT-PCR reads with MiXCR anew, one entry per CDR3 protein. The sample lists 500,000 to 600,000 distinct CDR3 sequences; 10% to 15% were seen once. The sample in question was PBMCs from blood, obtained roughly 46 days after vaccination. These receptors all stem from a man aged 50-59 years who received an inactivated influenza vaccine. CDR3s include the opening cysteine and the closing phenylalanine or tryptophan. The D gene is left open where the match is weak. Part of the rows lack a size; the others show once, few, many or a class for expanded clones.

>TRBD2|TRBJ2-1|many|TRBV14
TGTGCCAGCAGCCCGATCTCGGGGGGGCGCAATGAGCAGTTCTTC
CASSPISGGRNEQFF
>NA|TRBJ1-3|many|TRBV12-3/TRBV12-4
TGTGCCAGCAGCTTAGGCCGAAACACCATATATTTT
CASSLGRNTIYF
>TRBD1|TRBJ1-1|few|TRBV29-1
TGCAGCGTTGCTGGGGACAGGGCCGCTTTCTTT
CSVAGDRAAFF
>NA|TRBJ2-5|few|TRBV20-1
TGCAGTGCTTGGGACCAAGAGACCCAGTACTTC
CSAWDQETQYF
>NA|TRBJ2-2|few|TRBV28
TGTGCCAGCACCTTATCCGGGACAACGGACGCCACAACGAACACCGGGGAGCTGTTTTTT
CASTLSGTTDATTNTGELFF
>NA|TRBJ2-7|few|TRBV10-3
TGTGCCATCAGGGCTTCATTGGCCTCGAGTAGCTCCTACGAGCAGTACTTC
CAIRASLASSSSYEQYF
>TRBD1|TRBJ1-1|many|TRBV4-3
TGCGCCAGCAGCGAAGCAGGGGGCGGTGGGACTGAAGCTTTCTTT
CASSEAGGGGTEAFF
>TRBD1|TRBJ1-6|NA|TRBV6-5
TGTGCCAGCAGTTCTGGGACAGGGGAGGCGTCACCCCTCCACTTT
CASSSGTGEASPLHF
>TRBD1|TRBJ2-2|many|TRBV7-8
TGTGCCAGCAGCCATCGACAGGGGGTCGGGGAGCTGTTTTTT
CASSHRQGVGELFF
>TRBD1|TRBJ2-7|NA|TRBV29-1
TGCAGCGTTGAAATGTGGGACAGGGGTCGCGAGCAGTACTTC
CSVEMWDRGREQYF
>NA|TRBJ2-7|NA|TRBV6-1
TGTGCCAGCAGTGCCGATCTGGGGGTATACGAGCAGTACTTC
CASSADLGVYEQYF
>NA|TRBJ2-1|NA|TRBV5-1
TGCGCCAGCAGCTTGGCGCAGGTCTGGGGGGACAATGAGCAGTTCTTC
CASSLAQVWGDNEQFF
>NA|TRBJ2-7|NA|TRBV12-3/TRBV12-4
TGTGCCAGCACTGGAGACGTAACCTCCTACGAGCAGTACTTC
CASTGDVTSYEQYF
>TRBD1|TRBJ1-6|NA|TRBV20-1
TGCAGTGCTAGATACAGGGGCTCCTATAATTCACCCCTCCACTTT
CSARYRGSYNSPLHF
>TRBD2|TRBJ2-1|NA|TRBV18
TGTGCCAGCTTCGAGACTAGCGGGGGTTCCTACAATGAGCAGTTCTTC
CASFETSGGSYNEQFF
>TRBD1|TRBJ1-5|NA|TRBV7-2
TGTGCCAGCAGCTTAGTTTGGGGACAGGGGGCCGGTCAGCCCCAGCATTTT
CASSLVWGQGAGQPQHF
>NA|TRBJ1-5|NA|TRBV4-2
TGTGCCAGCAGCCGGACCCAGGCGGGCAATCAGCCCCAGCATTTT
CASSRTQAGNQPQHF
>NA|TRBJ2-1|many|TRBV3-1
TGTGCCAGCAGCCGGGAGCTGATCAGCTCCTACAATGAGCAGTTCTTC
CASSRELISSYNEQFF
>NA|TRBJ2-4|few|TRBV20-1
TGCAGTGCTAGAGACATATACAGGATGAGGGAAAACATTCAGTACTTC
CSARDIYRMRENIQYF
>TRBD1|TRBJ1-2|few|TRBV6-5
TGTGCCAGCAGTTACGAGGGACAGGGGGCTTTCTATGGCTACACCTTC
CASSYEGQGAFYGYTF
>NA|TRBJ1-1|NA|TRBV7-7
TGTGCTAGCAGCTTAGAGTCGTTCAACACCGGGATCACTGAAGCTTTCTTT
CASSLESFNTGITEAFF
>NA|TRBJ2-7|few|TRBV20-1
TGCAGTGCTAGGTCGATTTTTCCTGCCTACGAGCAGTACTTC
CSARSIFPAYEQYF
>TRBD1|TRBJ1-4|NA|TRBV20-1
TGCAGTGCTAGGGACCTGGACAGGGGGAAACTGTTTTTT
CSARDLDRGKLFF
>NA|TRBJ2-1|NA|TRBV19
TGTGCCAGTAGTAATTGGGGGGAGATCCGACTTGAGCAGTTCTTC
CASSNWGEIRLEQFF
>NA|TRBJ1-1|few|TRBV7-2
TGTGCCAGCAGCTTCACACAGGGGAACACTGAAGCTTTCTTT
CASSFTQGNTEAFF
>NA|TRBJ2-7|NA|TRBV12-3/TRBV12-4
TGTGCCAGCAGTCCTCTAGACAGGAGGGAGCAGTACTTC
CASSPLDRREQYF
>TRBD2|TRBJ2-7|NA|TRBV7-9
TGTGCCAGCAGTTCTAGGACTAGCGGAGTCTACGAGCAGTACTTC
CASSSRTSGVYEQYF
>TRBD2|TRBJ2-1|many|TRBV10-3
TGTGCCATCAGTGAGTCGGGACTAGCGGGAGGTAATGAGCAGTTCTTC
CAISESGLAGGNEQFF
>NA|TRBJ2-1|NA|TRBV7-6
TGTGCCAGCAGCTTAGCAGCCGCGGGCAGAGAGCAGTTCTTC
CASSLAAAGREQFF
>TRBD2|TRBJ2-1|few|TRBV9
TGTGCCAGCAGCGCACTAGCGGGGGGATCCTACAATGAGCAGTTCTTC
CASSALAGGSYNEQFF
>NA|TRBJ1-5|many|TRBV7-9
TGTGCCAGCAGCCCGGACAGCCGGGTGCCCCAGCATTTT
CASSPDSRVPQHF
>NA|TRBJ1-1|few|TRBV12-3/TRBV12-4
TGTGCCAGCAGTTTCGAGTCGGCGAACACTGAAGCTTTCTTT
CASSFESANTEAFF
>NA|TRBJ1-2|few|TRBV24-1
TGTGCCACCAGTGACGGAAACTATGGCTACACCTTC
CATSDGNYGYTF
>TRBD1|TRBJ1-4|few|TRBV29-1
TGCAGCGCCGTCACAGGGGGTGATGAAAAACTGTTTTTT
CSAVTGGDEKLFF
>TRBD1|TRBJ1-1|NA|TRBV5-1
TGCGCCAGCAGCCAGACAGGGAGCATGAACACTGAAGCTTTCTTT
CASSQTGSMNTEAFF
>NA|TRBJ2-2|few|TRBV29-1
TGCAGCGTTGACCTGGGTGGCGGGGAGCTGTTTTTT
CSVDLGGGELFF
>NA|TRBJ1-3|NA|TRBV7-6
TGTGCCAGCAGCTTAGAACAGGGAACCCGTGGAAACACCATATATTTT
CASSLEQGTRGNTIYF
>TRBD2|TRBJ2-7|many|TRBV6-1
TGTGCCAGCGGCGGACTAGCGGAGATCTACGAGCAGTACTTC
CASGGLAEIYEQYF
>TRBD2|TRBJ2-1|NA|TRBV20-1
TGCAGTGCTAGAGACCTAGCGGGAGGGGCTTACAATGAGCAGTTCTTC
CSARDLAGGAYNEQFF
>NA|TRBJ2-3|many|TRBV14
TGTGCCAGCAGCCAAGGGGGCAACACAGATACGCAGTATTTT
CASSQGGNTDTQYF